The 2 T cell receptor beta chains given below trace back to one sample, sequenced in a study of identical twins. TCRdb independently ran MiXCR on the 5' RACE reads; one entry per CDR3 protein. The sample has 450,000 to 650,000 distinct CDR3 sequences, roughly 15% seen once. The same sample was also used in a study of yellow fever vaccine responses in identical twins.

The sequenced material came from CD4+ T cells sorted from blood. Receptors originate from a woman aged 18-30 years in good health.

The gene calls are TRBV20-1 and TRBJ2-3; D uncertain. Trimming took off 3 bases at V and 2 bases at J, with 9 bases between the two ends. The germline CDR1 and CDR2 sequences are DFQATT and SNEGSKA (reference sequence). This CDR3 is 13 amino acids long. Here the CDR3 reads CSASRSITDTQYF. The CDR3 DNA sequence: TGCAGTGCTAGCCGCAGCATCACAGATACGCAGTATTTT.

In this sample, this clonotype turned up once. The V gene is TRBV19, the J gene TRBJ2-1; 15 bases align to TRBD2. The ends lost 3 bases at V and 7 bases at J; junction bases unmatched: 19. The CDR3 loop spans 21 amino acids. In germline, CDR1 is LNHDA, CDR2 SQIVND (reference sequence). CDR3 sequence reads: CASSIPRTSGRADMRSNEQFF. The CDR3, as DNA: TGTGCCAGTAGTATCCCAAGGACTAGCGGGAGGGCTGACATGCGCTCAAATGAGCAGTTCTTC.